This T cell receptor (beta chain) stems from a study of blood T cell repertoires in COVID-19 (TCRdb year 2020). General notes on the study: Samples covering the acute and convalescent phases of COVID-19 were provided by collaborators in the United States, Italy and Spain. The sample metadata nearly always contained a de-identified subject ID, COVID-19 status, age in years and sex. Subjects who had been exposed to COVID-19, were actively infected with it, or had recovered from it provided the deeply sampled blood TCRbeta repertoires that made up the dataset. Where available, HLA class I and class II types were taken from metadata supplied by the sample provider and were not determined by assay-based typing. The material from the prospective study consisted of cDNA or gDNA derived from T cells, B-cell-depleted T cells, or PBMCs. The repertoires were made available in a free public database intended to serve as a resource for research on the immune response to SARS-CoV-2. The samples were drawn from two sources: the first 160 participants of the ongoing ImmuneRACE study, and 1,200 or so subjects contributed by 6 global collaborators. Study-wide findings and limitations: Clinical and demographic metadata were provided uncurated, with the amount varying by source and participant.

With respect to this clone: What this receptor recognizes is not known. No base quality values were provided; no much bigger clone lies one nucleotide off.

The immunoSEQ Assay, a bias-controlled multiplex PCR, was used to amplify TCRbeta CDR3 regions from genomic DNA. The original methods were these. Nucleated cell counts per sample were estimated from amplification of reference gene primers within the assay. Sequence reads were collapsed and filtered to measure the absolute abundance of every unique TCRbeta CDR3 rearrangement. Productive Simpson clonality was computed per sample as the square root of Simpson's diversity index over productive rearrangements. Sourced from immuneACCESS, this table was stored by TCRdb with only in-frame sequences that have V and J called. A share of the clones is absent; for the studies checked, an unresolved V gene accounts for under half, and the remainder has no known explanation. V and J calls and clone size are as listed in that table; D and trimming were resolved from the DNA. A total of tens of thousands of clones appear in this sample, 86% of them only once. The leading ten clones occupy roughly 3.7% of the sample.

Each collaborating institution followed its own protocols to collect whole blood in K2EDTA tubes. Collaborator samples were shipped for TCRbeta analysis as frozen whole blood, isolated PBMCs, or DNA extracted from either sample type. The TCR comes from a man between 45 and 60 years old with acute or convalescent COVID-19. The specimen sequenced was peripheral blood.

The DNA is TGCGCCAGCAGCCAAGTTAGGTGGAGGCAGGGGGACTACAATGAGCAGTTCTTC. Its protein product is CASSQVRWRQGDYNEQFF. The rearrangement combines TRBV4-1 with TRBJ2-1; 7 middle bases align to TRBD1. Reading from cysteine to phenylalanine, the CDR3 counts 18 amino acids. CDR3 DNA only is kept here, 54 bases in frame from base 1. V lost 1 base and J lost 3 bases, and the count of bases not matched to a germline gene is 12. The germline V gene specifies MGHRA as CDR1 and YSYEKL as CDR2.